This T cell receptor (beta chain) was found in a study of blood T cell repertoires in COVID-19. Across the study: The origin of the acute and convalescent COVID-19 samples was the United States, Italy and Spain. Nucleic acid was either cDNA or gDNA, and it came from T cells, B-cell-depleted T cells, or PBMCs.

Here immunoSEQ multiplex PCR was the method, and the copy in TCRdb shows in-frame clones only, minus some. The data hold hundreds of thousands of clones, with around nine tenths observed a single time. Two negative PCRs, clearance, or symptom resolution had been documented for recovered Cohort 3 donors. Looked up from germline, CDR1 is LNHDA and CDR2 is SQIVND (reference sequence). CDR3 length: 15 residues. Trimming pared 9 bases from V and 0 bases from J, leaving 15 bases between. The source is a woman between 50 and 59 years old who had recovered from COVID-19. Sequences were obtained from PBMCs or T cells enriched from blood (not recorded which). This rearrangement joins TRBV19 to TRBJ1-5, with a weak D call TRBD1 (6 bases). CDR3 region: CARAPGHSSNQPQHF. DNA of the CDR3: TGTGCCAGAGCACCGGGACACAGTAGCAATCAGCCCCAGCATTTT.